The 27 T cell receptor beta chains presented below share a single source sample, sequenced in a study of blood T cell repertoires in COVID-19. Assay used: immunoSEQ multiplex PCR; TCRdb lists only in-frame clones, some missing. Of approximately 100,000 clones in the sample, less than 85% are singletons; the top ten hold about 1.7%. The specimen was peripheral blood. These receptors were obtained from a woman aged 70-85 years with active or convalescent COVID-19.

This chain joins TRBV28 and TRBJ1-1, with D unclear. V was trimmed by 6 bases and J by 7 bases, leaving 12 bases between them. The CDR3 covers 12 residues. CDR1 is MDHEN, CDR2 SYDVKM, per germline. The CDR3 DNA follows: TGTGCCAGCAGCGGGTCCCGACTTGAAGCTTTCTTT. It translates to CASSGSRLEAFF. The full variable domain, with the rest looked up from reference TRBV28 and TRBJ1-1, is DVKVTQSSRYLVKRTGEKVFLECVQDMDHENMFWYRQDPGLGLRLIYFSYDVKMKEKGDIPEGYSVSREKKERFSLILESASTNQTSMYLCASSGSRLEAFFGQGTRLTVV.

This clone was seen a handful of times. The chain recombines TRBV7-2 with TRBJ1-2, with TRBD1 as a possible D gene (5 bases). The CDR3 extends over 13 amino acids. Germline V gene lookup returns CDR1 SGHTA and CDR2 FQGNSA. V gave up 4 bases and J gave up 6 bases, with 12 bases separating them. CDR3 sequence: CASSSRVQHGYTF. The CDR3 DNA is TGTGCCAGCAGCTCCAGGGTTCAACATGGCTACACCTTC. The full variable domain, in which reference TRBV7-2 and TRBJ1-2 provide the parts outside the CDR3, is GAGVSQSPSNKVTEKGKDVELRCDPISGHTALYWYRQSLGQGLEFLIYFQGNSAPDKSGLPSDRFSAERTGGSVSTLTIQRTQQEDSAVYLCASSSRVQHGYTFGSGTRLTVV.

Comments on this clone: The same CDR3 can be traced to other DNA sequences in this sample. The rearrangement links TRBV7-2 to TRBJ2-7, with a possible D match to TRBD2 (7 bases). Trimming removed 3 bases from V and 4 bases from J, with 13 bases in between. Germline CDR1 is SGHTA and CDR2 is FQGNSA. CDR3 size: 14 residues. Here the CDR3 DNA reads TGTGCCAGCAGCTTGGGGGGGCGCGGTTACGAGCAGTACTTC. Its protein product is CASSLGGRGYEQYF.

The chain joins TRBV19 to TRBJ2-1; TRBD2 aligns across 11 bases. The CDR3 loop spans 16 amino acids. Germline V gene data show CDR1 as LNHDA and CDR2 as SQIVND (reference sequence). With 7 bases clipped from V and 0 bases from J, the junction kept 5 bases outside the gene matches. The CDR3 region is CASMTTSGISYNEQFF. CDR3 DNA: TGTGCCAGTATGACGACTAGCGGGATCTCCTACAATGAGCAGTTCTTC.

The chain is built from TRBV12-3 or TRBV12-4 and TRBJ1-3; D perhaps matches TRBD1 (6 bases). The CDR3 runs to 13 residues. V lost 8 bases, J lost 4 bases, and 12 bases lay in between. The CDR3 nucleotides read TGTGCCAGCCAACAGGGAGCAGGAAACACCATATATTTT. Translating gives CASQQGAGNTIYF.

The chain couples TRBV7-9 to TRBJ2-7; D not resolved. This CDR3 comprises 14 residues. The germline V gene encodes CDR1 SEHNR and CDR2 FQNEAQ (reference sequence). The V end lost 5 bases, the J end lost 4 bases, and 15 bases lay between the germline ends. CDR3 DNA: TGTGCCAGCAGCCCAAGTTATCTATCTTACGAGCAGTACTTC. As protein: CASSPSYLSYEQYF. Full variable domain (rest looked up from reference TRBV7-9 and TRBJ2-7): DTGVSQNPRHKITKRGQNVTFRCDPISEHNRLYWYRQTLGQGPEFLTYFQNEAQLEKSRLLSDRFSAERPKGSFSTLEIQRTEQGDSAMYLCASSPSYLSYEQYFGPGTRLTVT.

This chain joins TRBV3-1 (or the pseudogene TRBV3-2) and TRBJ2-1; 9 bases are shared with TRBD2. Germline values: CDR1 LGHDT, CDR2 YNNKEL (reference sequence). The V segment lost 4 bases and the J segment 5 bases; nucleotides outside the gene matches: 9. The CDR3 consists of 16 residues. The CDR3, as DNA: TGTGCCAGCAGCCCTCCGGGACTAGCAGTCGACAATGAGCAGTTCTTC. Residues: CASSPPGLAVDNEQFF.

V is TRBV2 and J is TRBJ1-4; D unresolved. Germline V CDR1 and CDR2: SNHLY, FYNNEI. The CDR3 runs to 15 residues. V lost 6 bases to trimming and J lost 8 bases, with 19 bases between them. CDR3 sequence: CASRVAGSATEKLFF. The CDR3 nucleotides are TGTGCCAGCAGAGTGGCGGGCTCTGCGACGGAAAAACTGTTTTTT.

V gene TRBV9 combines with J gene TRBJ1-1, with 12 bases identical to TRBD1. V lost 3 bases, J lost 5 bases, and 8 bases stayed unmatched. This CDR3 has 16 amino acids. Germline lookup yields CDR1 SGDLS and CDR2 YYNGEE. The DNA for the CDR3 is TGTGCCAGCAGCGCCGGGACAGGGGGCTGGGGAACTGAAGCTTTCTTT. It encodes CASSAGTGGWGTEAFF.

This chain connects TRBV20-1 to TRBJ2-1; D is ambiguous. CDR1 and CDR2 (germline): DFQATT, SNEGSKA (reference sequence). The CDR3 is 11 amino acids. V dropped 5 bases and J dropped 1 base, with 3 bases sitting between them. This CDR3 reads CSAPSYNEQFF. Here the CDR3 DNA reads TGCAGTGCTCCATCCTACAATGAGCAGTTCTTC.

The V gene is TRBV5-1, the J gene TRBJ2-7, with 7 bases fitting TRBD1. The V segment lost 2 bases and the J segment 3 bases; nucleotides outside the gene matches: 8. The length of the CDR3 is 15 residues. The V gene's germline CDR1 is SGHRS and CDR2 YFSETQ. The CDR3 DNA is TGCGCCAGCAGCTTAGGGGGCGCAGGGATCTACGAGCAGTACTTC. Protein sequence: CASSLGGAGIYEQYF.

The gene calls are TRBV29-1 and TRBJ1-5, with TRBD1 identical over 8 bases. Germline V CDR1 and CDR2: SQVTM, ANQGSEA. The V and J ends lost 6 bases and 0 bases, in that order; junction bases with no gene match: 7. This CDR3 has 15 amino acids. CDR3 residues: CSVTTGGGSNQPQHF. CDR3 coding DNA: TGCAGCGTCACTACAGGGGGTGGTAGCAATCAGCCCCAGCATTTT.

The chain combines TRBV5-4 with TRBJ1-2; TRBD1 matches at 7 bases. J lost 4 bases, V lost 3 bases, and 3 bases had no gene match. The germline CDR1 and CDR2 sequences are SGHNT and YYREEE (reference sequence). This CDR3 contains 13 residues. CDR3 in DNA: TGTGCCAGCAGCTCCGGGACAGCCTATGGCTACACCTTC. It yields the protein CASSSGTAYGYTF.

This clone was observed a single time. V and J are TRBV2 and TRBJ2-2; 7 positions match TRBD2. The CDR3 runs to 15 residues. V trimming: 7 bases; J trimming: 1 base; junction bases outside the gene matches: 6. Germline V gene lookup returns CDR1 SNHLY and CDR2 FYNNEI. CDR3 sequence (DNA): TGTGCCAGCAAGGGTCCGGGGGGGAACACCGGGGAGCTGTTTTTT. Protein product: CASKGPGGNTGELFF. The full variable domain, completed using reference TRBV2 and TRBJ2-2, is EPEVTQTPSHQVTQMGQEVILRCVPISNHLYFYWYRQILGQKVEFLVSFYNNEISEKSEIFDDQFSVERPDGSNFTLKIRSTKLEDSAMYFCASKGPGGNTGELFFGEGSRLTVL.

The chain couples TRBV3-1 (or the pseudogene TRBV3-2) to TRBJ1-1, with D possibly matching TRBD1 (5 bases). CDR3 length: 14 residues. V was clipped by 10 bases and J by 5 bases, with 20 bases between them. Germline V lookup: CDR1 LGHDT, CDR2 YNNKEL (reference sequence). CDR3 residues: CATSRGESGTEAFF. DNA for the CDR3: TGTGCCACCTCTCGGGGGGAATCAGGGACTGAAGCTTTCTTT.

This clone was observed once. The V gene is TRBV25-1, the J gene TRBJ1-4; TRBD1 might be the D (5 bases). Trimming shortened V by 3 bases and J by 7 bases, and 12 bases separated the two germline ends. The germline V gene encodes CDR1 MGHDK and CDR2 SYGVNS. The CDR3 sequence is 14 residues long. CDR3 coding DNA: TGTGCCAGCAGTGAGGGGCAGAAGCGTGAAAAACTGTTTTTT. It is translated as CASSEGQKREKLFF.

This chain links TRBV5-1 with TRBJ2-2, with D unclear. Germline V lookup: CDR1 SGHRS, CDR2 YFSETQ. Trimming stripped 4 bases from V and 1 base from J, with 8 bases between. This CDR3 region has 14 residues. Here the CDR3 reads CASSENGNTGELFF. CDR3 DNA: TGCGCCAGCAGCGAAAACGGGAACACCGGGGAGCTGTTTTTT.

This clone was picked up a small number of times. V gene TRBV2 combines with J gene TRBJ1-2; 7 bases agree with TRBD1. Germline CDR1 SNHLY, CDR2 FYNNEI. V dropped 7 bases and J dropped 4; count of bases not matched to a gene: 9. The CDR3 length is 14 residues. CDR3 bases: TGTGCCAGCACCGGGCAGGGGGTAGGCTATGGCTACACCTTC. Protein product: CASTGQGVGYGYTF.

This chain connects TRBV28 to TRBJ1-1; 7 nucleotides match TRBD1. V shed 7 bases and J 4 bases; nucleotides not matched to a gene: 9. The CDR3 totals 14 residues. Germline V gene lookup returns CDR1 MDHEN and CDR2 SYDVKM. CDR3 sequence (DNA): TGTGCCAGCACCGACAGGGCCGTTTTCACTGAAGCTTTCTTT. This sequence encodes CASTDRAVFTEAFF.

The chain carries TRBV30 and TRBJ2-7, with no clear D. The germline V gene has CDR1 GTSNPN and CDR2 SVGIG (reference sequence). Trimming cost V 0 bases and J 7 bases, with 10 bases left between them. CDR3 length equals 12 residues. CDR3 sequence reads: CAWSVMPIEQYF. CDR3 sequence (DNA): TGTGCCTGGAGTGTAATGCCTATTGAGCAGTACTTC.

CDR3 bases: TGTGCCAGCAGCCCCAGGTCTGGTGAAAAACTGTTTTTT. Protein sequence: CASSPRSGEKLFF. The rearrangement joins TRBV12-3 or TRBV12-4 to TRBJ1-4; D is unclear. V was shortened by 6 bases and J by 7 bases, with 12 bases between the two germline ends. The CDR3 contains 13 residues.

The rearrangement links TRBV5-4 to TRBJ2-2; 12 bases map to TRBD2. The CDR3 loop spans 20 amino acids. Germline trimming cut 3 bases from V and 6 bases from J; bases unmatched to any gene: 18. The germline V gene has CDR1 SGHNT and CDR2 YYREEE (reference sequence). CDR3 residues: CASSSYGRLAGAMGPGELFF. CDR3 coding DNA: TGTGCCAGCAGCTCTTACGGGAGACTAGCGGGGGCCATGGGGCCCGGGGAGCTGTTTTTT.

This clone was recorded only once. J is TRBJ1-1 and V is TRBV5-1; 9 nucleotides agree with TRBD1. From germline, CDR1 is SGHRS and CDR2 YFSETQ. The CDR3 sequence is 15 residues long. V dropped 0 bases and J dropped 11; count of bases not matched to a gene: 11. The CDR3 loop is CASSLEGQGKSKAFF. As DNA, the CDR3 is TGCGCCAGCAGCTTGGAGGGACAGGGAAAGAGTAAGGCTTTCTTT.

This CDR3 is CASSLGPQEFYEQYF. The CDR3 coding sequence is TGCGCCAGCAGCTTGGGGCCACAGGAGTTCTACGAGCAGTACTTC. The rearrangement joins TRBV5-1 to TRBJ2-7, with D possibly being TRBD1 (5 bases). The CDR3 extends over 15 amino acids. V lost 0 bases to trimming and J lost 3 bases, with 13 bases between them. Per germline, CDR1 SGHRS and CDR2 YFSETQ.

Only one count was recorded for this clone. The chain has TRBV6-5 and TRBJ2-1; 10 positions agree with TRBD2. The ends lost 8 bases at V and 2 bases at J; junction bases unmatched: 3. The CDR3 extends over 14 amino acids. Germline-derived CDR1 and CDR2 are MNHEY and SVGAGI. CDR3 sequence reads: CASQSGGAYNEQFF. CDR3 DNA sequence: TGTGCCAGCCAGAGCGGGGGGGCCTACAATGAGCAGTTCTTC.

The chain recombines TRBV19 with TRBJ2-1, with 7 positions matching TRBD2. CDR1 is LNHDA, CDR2 SQIVND, per germline (reference sequence). The CDR3 is made up of 11 amino acids. J was trimmed by 10 bases and V by 3 bases; bases with no gene match: 0. The CDR3, as DNA: TGTGCCAGTAGTATTAGCGGGGAGCAGTTCTTC. Its translation is CASSISGEQFF. The variable domain in full, with the rest retrieved from reference TRBV19 and TRBJ2-1, is DGGITQSPKYLFRKEGQNVTLSCEQNLNHDAMYWYRQDPGQGLRLIYYSQIVNDFQKGDIAEGYSVSREKKESFPLTVTSAQKNPTAFYLCASSISGEQFFGPGTRLTVL.

The rearrangement uses TRBV7-2 and TRBJ1-3, with D possibly being TRBD1 (6 bases). The V end lost 6 bases, the J end lost 2 bases, and 11 bases lay between the germline ends. The CDR3 has 14 residues. Germline V gene data show CDR1 as SGHTA and CDR2 as FQGNSA. The CDR3 sequence: CASRKTGPGNTIYF. The DNA of the CDR3 is TGTGCCAGCAGGAAAACAGGGCCTGGAAACACCATATATTTT.